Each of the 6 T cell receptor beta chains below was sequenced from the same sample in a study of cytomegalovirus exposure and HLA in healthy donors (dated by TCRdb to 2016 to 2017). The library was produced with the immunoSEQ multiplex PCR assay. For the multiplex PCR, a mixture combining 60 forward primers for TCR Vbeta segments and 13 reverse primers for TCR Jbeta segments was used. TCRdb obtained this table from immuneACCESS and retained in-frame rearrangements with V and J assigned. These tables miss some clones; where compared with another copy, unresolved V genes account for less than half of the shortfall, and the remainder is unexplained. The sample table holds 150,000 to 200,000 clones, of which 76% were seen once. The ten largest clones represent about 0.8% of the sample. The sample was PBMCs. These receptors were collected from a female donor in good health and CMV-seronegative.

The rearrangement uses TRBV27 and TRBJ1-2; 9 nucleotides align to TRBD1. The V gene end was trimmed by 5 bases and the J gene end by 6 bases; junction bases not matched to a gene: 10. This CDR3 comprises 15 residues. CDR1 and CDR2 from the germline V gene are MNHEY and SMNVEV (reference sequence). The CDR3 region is CASSLLQGARDGYTF. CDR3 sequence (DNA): TGTGCCAGCAGTCTACTACAGGGGGCGAGAGATGGCTACACCTTC.

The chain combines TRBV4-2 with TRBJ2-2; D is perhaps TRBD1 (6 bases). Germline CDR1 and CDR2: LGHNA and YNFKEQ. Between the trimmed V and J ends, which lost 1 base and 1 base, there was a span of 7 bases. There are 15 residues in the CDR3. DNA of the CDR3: TGTGCCAGCAGCCAAGGACAGGAGAACACCGGGGAGCTGTTTTTT. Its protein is CASSQGQENTGELFF.

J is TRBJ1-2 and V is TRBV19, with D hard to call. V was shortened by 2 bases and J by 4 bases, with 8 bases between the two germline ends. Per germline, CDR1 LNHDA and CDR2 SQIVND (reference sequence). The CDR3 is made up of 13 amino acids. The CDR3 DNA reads TGTGCCAGTAGTATAAAAGGGAGCTATGGCTACACCTTC. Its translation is CASSIKGSYGYTF.

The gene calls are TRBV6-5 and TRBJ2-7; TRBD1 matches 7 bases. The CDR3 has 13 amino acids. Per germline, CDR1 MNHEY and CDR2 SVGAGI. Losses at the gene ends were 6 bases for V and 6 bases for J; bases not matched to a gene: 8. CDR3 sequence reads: CASSQGRGREQYF. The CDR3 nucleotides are TGTGCCAGCAGCCAGGGTAGGGGGCGCGAGCAGTACTTC.

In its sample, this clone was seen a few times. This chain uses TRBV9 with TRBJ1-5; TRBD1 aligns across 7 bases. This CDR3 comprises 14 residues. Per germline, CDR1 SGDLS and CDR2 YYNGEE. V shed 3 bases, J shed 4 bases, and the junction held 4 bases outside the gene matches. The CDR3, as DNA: TGTGCCAGCAGCGCCGGACAGGCTAATCAGCCCCAGCATTTT. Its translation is CASSAGQANQPQHF. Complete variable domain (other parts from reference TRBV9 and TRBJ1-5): DSGVTQTPKHLITATGQRVTLRCSPRSGDLSVYWYQQSLDQGLQFLIQYYNGEERAKGNILERFSAQQFPDLHSELNLSSLELGDSALYFCASSAGQANQPQHFGDGTRLSIL.

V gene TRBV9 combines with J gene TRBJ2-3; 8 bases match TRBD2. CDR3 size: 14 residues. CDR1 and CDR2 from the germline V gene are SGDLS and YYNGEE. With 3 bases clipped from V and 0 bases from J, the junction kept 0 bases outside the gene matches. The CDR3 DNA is TGTGCCAGCAGCGCTAGCGGGAGCACAGATACGCAGTATTTT. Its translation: CASSASGSTDTQYF. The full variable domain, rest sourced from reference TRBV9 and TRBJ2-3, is DSGVTQTPKHLITATGQRVTLRCSPRSGDLSVYWYQQSLDQGLQFLIQYYNGEERAKGNILERFSAQQFPDLHSELNLSSLELGDSALYFCASSASGSTDTQYFGPGTRLTVL.